The rows below give T cell receptor beta chains drawn from one sample of a study of T cells in Graves' hyperthyroidism and ophthalmopathy. TCRdb passed the multiplex PCR reads through MiXCR, listing each CDR3 protein once. The table includes fewer than 550,000 distinct CDR3 sequences, 15% to 18% detected once. The specimen sequenced was blood. These receptors were obtained from a woman aged 18-29 years with Graves' hyperthyroidism. Both conserved end residues are part of each CDR3. A D gene is named only where the DNA matches it firmly. Rows may omit the clone size; those that give it use once, few, many or a size class.

V gene: TRBV5-1
clone size: many
D gene: -
J gene: TRBJ2-5
CDR3 DNA: TGCGCCAGCAGCTTGATGTCTGGGAGAGAGACCCAGTACTTC
CDR3 protein: CASSLMSGRETQYF

V gene: TRBV6-1
clone size: many
D gene: TRBD2
J gene: TRBJ2-1
CDR3 DNA: TGTGCCGTACGTGGACTAGCGGGAGGGCAGTACAATGAGCAGTTCTTC
CDR3 protein: CAVRGLAGGQYNEQFF

V gene: TRBV5-1
clone size: many
D gene: TRBD1
J gene: TRBJ2-7
CDR3 DNA: TGCGCCAGCAGCCCGGGACAGGCGACGCCCTACGAGCAGTACTTC
CDR3 protein: CASSPGQATPYEQYF

V gene: TRBV6-6
clone size: many
D gene: -
J gene: TRBJ2-7
CDR3 DNA: TGTGCCAGCAGTTTCGACCCCCGCGCCTACGAGCAGTACTTC
CDR3 protein: CASSFDPRAYEQYF

V gene: TRBV12-3/TRBV12-4
clone size: -
D gene: -
J gene: TRBJ1-1
CDR3 DNA: TGTGCCAGCAGTTTAGGAACATCAATGAACACTGAAGCTTTCTTT
CDR3 protein: CASSLGTSMNTEAFF

V gene: TRBV2
clone size: many
D gene: TRBD1
J gene: TRBJ1-2
CDR3 DNA: TGTGCCAGCCGGTTCACAGGGGATGCTAACTATGGCTACACCTTC
CDR3 protein: CASRFTGDANYGYTF

V gene: TRBV11-1
clone size: many
D gene: TRBD1
J gene: TRBJ2-1
CDR3 DNA: TGTGCCAGCAGCTTAGCGGACAGGGGGCCGTATGAGCAGTTCTTC
CDR3 protein: CASSLADRGPYEQFF

V gene: TRBV15
clone size: once
D gene: -
J gene: TRBJ2-5
CDR3 DNA: TGTGCCACCAGCAGAGATAACACAGCTGTGGAGACCCAGTACTTC
CDR3 protein: CATSRDNTAVETQYF

V gene: TRBV19
clone size: few
D gene: -
J gene: TRBJ2-7
CDR3 DNA: TGTGCCAGTAGTAGGGGACTCCGCTACGAGCAGTACTTC
CDR3 protein: CASSRGLRYEQYF

V gene: TRBV2
clone size: -
D gene: TRBD2
J gene: TRBJ2-1
CDR3 DNA: TGTGCCTGCAGTCGCAGGACTAGCGGGGGTTTCAATGAGCAGTTCTTC
CDR3 protein: CACSRRTSGGFNEQFF

V gene: TRBV7-9
clone size: many
D gene: -
J gene: TRBJ2-7
CDR3 DNA: TGTGCCAGCAGCAAACAGGGTGGGTACGAGCAGTACTTC
CDR3 protein: CASSKQGGYEQYF

V gene: TRBV12-5
clone size: many
D gene: -
J gene: TRBJ2-3
CDR3 DNA: TGTGCTAGTGGTTTGGGGACAGTTAGCACAGATACGCAGTATTTT
CDR3 protein: CASGLGTVSTDTQYF

V gene: TRBV30
clone size: few
D gene: -
J gene: TRBJ2-2
CDR3 DNA: TGTGCCTGGAGGACGGGGGCGGCCACCGGGGAGCTGTTTTTT
CDR3 protein: CAWRTGAATGELFF

V gene: TRBV12-3/TRBV12-4
clone size: many
D gene: -
J gene: TRBJ2-5
CDR3 DNA: TGTGCCAGCAGTTATCAGTCGAGTCAAGAGACCCAGTACTTC
CDR3 protein: CASSYQSSQETQYF

V gene: TRBV3-1
clone size: many
D gene: TRBD2
J gene: TRBJ2-1
CDR3 DNA: TGTGCCAGCAGCCGACTAGCGGGAAGGGACTACAATGAGCAGTTCTTC
CDR3 protein: CASSRLAGRDYNEQFF

V gene: TRBV12-3/TRBV12-4
clone size: many
D gene: TRBD2
J gene: TRBJ2-5
CDR3 DNA: TGTGCCAGCAGTTTCGAAGGGAGGGCCGGGGAGACCCAGTACTTC
CDR3 protein: CASSFEGRAGETQYF

V gene: TRBV5-1
clone size: few
D gene: TRBD2
J gene: TRBJ2-5
CDR3 DNA: TGCGCCAGCAGCTTGGCCGCTAGCGGGGGGGCACAAGAGACCCAGTACTTC
CDR3 protein: CASSLAASGGAQETQYF

V gene: TRBV19
clone size: many
D gene: -
J gene: TRBJ1-5
CDR3 DNA: TGTGCCAGTAGTATACCCCGACAGGCGGGCCCTAATCAGCCCCAGCATTTT
CDR3 protein: CASSIPRQAGPNQPQHF

V gene: TRBV3-1
clone size: -
D gene: -
J gene: TRBJ2-7
CDR3 DNA: TGTGCCAGCAGCGAGGGGCCCGGACTACGCGTGCAGTACTTC
CDR3 protein: CASSEGPGLRVQYF

V gene: TRBV7-3
clone size: many
D gene: -
J gene: TRBJ2-2
CDR3 DNA: TGTGCCAGCAGCTTATCCGGGACACCTTACACCGGGGAGCTGTTTTTT
CDR3 protein: CASSLSGTPYTGELFF

V gene: TRBV4-1
clone size: -
D gene: TRBD1
J gene: TRBJ1-1
CDR3 DNA: TGCGCCAGCAGCCAACTGCCGGGACAGGGGGCAACTGAAGCTTTCTTT
CDR3 protein: CASSQLPGQGATEAFF

V gene: TRBV2
clone size: many
D gene: -
J gene: TRBJ2-7
CDR3 DNA: TGTGCCAGCAGACCGGACTACCCACGAGCGCAGTACTTC
CDR3 protein: CASRPDYPRAQYF

V gene: TRBV12-3/TRBV12-4
clone size: many
D gene: -
J gene: TRBJ1-2
CDR3 DNA: TGTGCCAGCAGTTTCGGGGGGCAGGTCTATGGCTACACCTTC
CDR3 protein: CASSFGGQVYGYTF

V gene: TRBV3-1
clone size: -
D gene: TRBD1
J gene: TRBJ1-1
CDR3 DNA: TGTGCCAGCAGCCAGGGCTGGACAGGGGAGGTGAACACTGAAGCTTTCTTT
CDR3 protein: CASSQGWTGEVNTEAFF

V gene: TRBV20-1
clone size: many
D gene: TRBD2
J gene: TRBJ2-5
CDR3 DNA: TGCAGTGCTCCACAGACGGGACTAGCGGGGGGGGGGACCCAGTACTTC
CDR3 protein: CSAPQTGLAGGGTQYF

V gene: TRBV6-1
clone size: -
D gene: -
J gene: TRBJ2-6
CDR3 DNA: TGTGCCAGCAGATCACAGAACTCTGGGGCCAACGTCCTGACTTTC
CDR3 protein: CASRSQNSGANVLTF

V gene: TRBV5-5
clone size: few
D gene: TRBD1
J gene: TRBJ1-3
CDR3 DNA: TGTGCCAGCAGCTTGGCGGGCCAGGGGGACTCTGGAAACACCATATATTTT
CDR3 protein: CASSLAGQGDSGNTIYF

V gene: TRBV20-1
clone size: many
D gene: -
J gene: TRBJ1-5
CDR3 DNA: TGCAGTGCCCATGGAGGTTTCAATCAGCCCCAGCATTTT
CDR3 protein: CSAHGGFNQPQHF

V gene: TRBV2
clone size: many
D gene: -
J gene: TRBJ1-2
CDR3 DNA: TGTGCCAGCAGGCAAGAGGGGGATGGCTACACCTTC
CDR3 protein: CASRQEGDGYTF

V gene: TRBV2
clone size: many
D gene: TRBD1
J gene: TRBJ2-3
CDR3 DNA: TGTGCCAGCAGTTATCTCGGACAGGGACTCACAGATACGCAGTATTTT
CDR3 protein: CASSYLGQGLTDTQYF

V gene: TRBV20-1
clone size: many
D gene: TRBD2
J gene: TRBJ2-1
CDR3 DNA: TGCAGTGCCGACTTAGCGGGGGGTCGGAATGAGCAGTTCTTC
CDR3 protein: CSADLAGGRNEQFF

V gene: TRBV27
clone size: many
D gene: -
J gene: TRBJ1-2
CDR3 DNA: TGTGCCAGCAGTTTCGGCACCAGCTATGGCTACACCTTC
CDR3 protein: CASSFGTSYGYTF

V gene: TRBV6-1
clone size: many
D gene: -
J gene: TRBJ2-7
CDR3 DNA: TGTGCCAGCAGTACCGCTATCTACGAGCAGTACTTC
CDR3 protein: CASSTAIYEQYF

V gene: TRBV7-8
clone size: many
D gene: -
J gene: TRBJ1-5
CDR3 DNA: TGTGCCAGCAGCCCCACCGTGGGGGAAAATCGCAATCAGCCCCAGCATTTT
CDR3 protein: CASSPTVGENRNQPQHF

V gene: TRBV4-1
clone size: many
D gene: TRBD2
J gene: TRBJ2-7
CDR3 DNA: TGCGCCAGCAGCCAAGACGGACTAGCGGGCTACGAGCAGTACTTC
CDR3 protein: CASSQDGLAGYEQYF

V gene: TRBV9
clone size: few
D gene: TRBD1
J gene: TRBJ1-1
CDR3 DNA: TGTGCCAGCAGCGTAGGGTCGGGACAGTTGACTGAAGCTTTCTTT
CDR3 protein: CASSVGSGQLTEAFF

V gene: TRBV24-1
clone size: many
D gene: -
J gene: TRBJ1-5
CDR3 DNA: TGTGCCACCAGTGATTCGCCCTCAGGGGTCCATCAGCCCCAGCATTTT
CDR3 protein: CATSDSPSGVHQPQHF

V gene: TRBV2
clone size: many
D gene: TRBD2
J gene: TRBJ2-7
CDR3 DNA: TGTGCCAGCAGTGACCGGACTAGCGGGACTTGGGAGCAGTACTTC
CDR3 protein: CASSDRTSGTWEQYF

V gene: TRBV6-1
clone size: many
D gene: TRBD1
J gene: TRBJ1-1
CDR3 DNA: TGTGCCAGCAGCGACAGGGGGAGGACTGAAGCTTTCTTT
CDR3 protein: CASSDRGRTEAFF

V gene: TRBV18
clone size: few
D gene: TRBD1
J gene: TRBJ1-3
CDR3 DNA: TGTGCCAGCTCACCTTCGGGACAGGGGACAGGAAACACCATATATTTT
CDR3 protein: CASSPSGQGTGNTIYF

V gene: TRBV6-6
clone size: many
D gene: -
J gene: TRBJ1-2
CDR3 DNA: TGTGCCAGCAGTTACGGAAGGGATGGCTACACCTTC
CDR3 protein: CASSYGRDGYTF

V gene: TRBV11-2
clone size: many
D gene: -
J gene: TRBJ2-2
CDR3 DNA: TGTGCCAGCAGTACACACCGCGTCTTGGGGAACACCGGGGAGCTGTTTTTT
CDR3 protein: CASSTHRVLGNTGELFF

V gene: TRBV20-1
clone size: many
D gene: -
J gene: TRBJ2-5
CDR3 DNA: TGCAGTGTGAGGGTGGGGAAAGAGACCCAGTACTTC
CDR3 protein: CSVRVGKETQYF

V gene: TRBV27
clone size: -
D gene: -
J gene: TRBJ2-1
CDR3 DNA: TGTGCCAGCAGTGCCCTCCCGCTCGACAATGAGCAGTTCTTC
CDR3 protein: CASSALPLDNEQFF

V gene: TRBV6-1
clone size: -
D gene: TRBD1
J gene: TRBJ1-5
CDR3 DNA: TGTGCCAGCAGACGGACAGGGGTAGGAAGCAATCAGCCCCAGCATTTT
CDR3 protein: CASRRTGVGSNQPQHF

V gene: TRBV5-1
clone size: many
D gene: -
J gene: TRBJ1-2
CDR3 DNA: TGCGCCAGCAGCTTGGCAGCAAACTATGGCTACACCTTC
CDR3 protein: CASSLAANYGYTF

V gene: TRBV13
clone size: many
D gene: -
J gene: TRBJ1-2
CDR3 DNA: TGTGCCAGCAGCGAGTTCGACAGTAGAGCTAACTATGGCTACACCTTC
CDR3 protein: CASSEFDSRANYGYTF

V gene: TRBV4-1
clone size: -
D gene: TRBD2
J gene: TRBJ2-1
CDR3 DNA: TGCGCCAGCAGCCAAGATCCACTAGCGGGAGGTTTTGAGCAGTTCTTC
CDR3 protein: CASSQDPLAGGFEQFF

V gene: TRBV5-1
clone size: many
D gene: -
J gene: TRBJ1-4
CDR3 DNA: TGCGCCAGCAGCGTTGGGGACGCTAATGAAAAACTGTTTTTT
CDR3 protein: CASSVGDANEKLFF

V gene: TRBV3-1
clone size: -
D gene: -
J gene: TRBJ1-2
CDR3 DNA: TGTGCCAGCAGCCAAGAGTGGGAAGGAAACTATGGCTACACCTTC
CDR3 protein: CASSQEWEGNYGYTF

V gene: TRBV20-1
clone size: many
D gene: -
J gene: TRBJ2-5
CDR3 DNA: TGCAGTGCTAGAGATTTTGGGGCTTGGGAGACCCAGTACTTC
CDR3 protein: CSARDFGAWETQYF

V gene: TRBV28
clone size: many
D gene: TRBD2
J gene: TRBJ2-3
CDR3 DNA: TGTGCCAGCAGTTTAGCGGGGGGACCTACCATCATCACAGATACGCAGTATTTT
CDR3 protein: CASSLAGGPTIITDTQYF

V gene: TRBV5-1
clone size: many
D gene: TRBD2
J gene: TRBJ2-7
CDR3 DNA: TGCGCCAGCATGATAATTGGCGGGAGTCACGAGCAGTACTTC
CDR3 protein: CASMIIGGSHEQYF

V gene: TRBV20-1
clone size: few
D gene: -
J gene: TRBJ1-4
CDR3 DNA: TGCAGTGCTGCCGGCGAGGCTAATGAAAAACTGTTTTTT
CDR3 protein: CSAAGEANEKLFF

V gene: TRBV20-1
clone size: many
D gene: TRBD2
J gene: TRBJ2-3
CDR3 DNA: TGCAGTGCTAGAGGAGCGATCGGGACTAGCGGGGGGCCTTCGGCTACGCAGTATTTT
CDR3 protein: CSARGAIGTSGGPSATQYF

V gene: TRBV20-1
clone size: many
D gene: TRBD2
J gene: TRBJ2-1
CDR3 DNA: TGCAGTGCTACCTATCCGGGACTAGGGTGGGCCAATGAGCAGTTCTTC
CDR3 protein: CSATYPGLGWANEQFF

V gene: TRBV19
clone size: -
D gene: TRBD1
J gene: TRBJ2-7
CDR3 DNA: TGTGCCAGTAGTATAGCAGAGGGGGCCTCCTACGAGCAGTACTTC
CDR3 protein: CASSIAEGASYEQYF

V gene: TRBV4-1
clone size: -
D gene: -
J gene: TRBJ2-7
CDR3 DNA: TGCGCCAGCAGCCAAGTTCCGCGGGACTCCTACGAGCAGTACTTC
CDR3 protein: CASSQVPRDSYEQYF

V gene: TRBV10-3
clone size: few
D gene: TRBD2
J gene: TRBJ2-1
CDR3 DNA: TGTGCCATCAGTGAGCAGCGGGAGGGTCCCCATTTCTTC
CDR3 protein: CAISEQREGPHFF